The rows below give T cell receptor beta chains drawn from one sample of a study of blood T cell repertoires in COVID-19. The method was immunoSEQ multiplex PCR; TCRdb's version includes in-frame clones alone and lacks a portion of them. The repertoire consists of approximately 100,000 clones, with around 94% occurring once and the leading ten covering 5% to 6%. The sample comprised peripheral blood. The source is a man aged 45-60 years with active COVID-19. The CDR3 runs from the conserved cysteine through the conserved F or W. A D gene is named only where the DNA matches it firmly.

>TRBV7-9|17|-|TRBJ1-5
CASSLGGALGDNQPQHF
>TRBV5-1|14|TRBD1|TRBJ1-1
CASSARGRDTEAFF
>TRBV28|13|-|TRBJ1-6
CASRFRANSPLHF
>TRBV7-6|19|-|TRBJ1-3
CASSLVAGMKGAGGNTIYF
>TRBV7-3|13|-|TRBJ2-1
CASSLTEGGEQFF
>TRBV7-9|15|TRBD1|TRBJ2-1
CASSLEDREENEQFF
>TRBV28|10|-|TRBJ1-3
CASRSNTIYF
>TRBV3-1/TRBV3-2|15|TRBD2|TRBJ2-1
CASSPTSGSYNEQFF
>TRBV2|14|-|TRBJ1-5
CASTDKHSNQPQHF
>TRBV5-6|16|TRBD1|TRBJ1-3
CASSNGQGAYGNTIYF
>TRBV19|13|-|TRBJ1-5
CASSSQHNQPQHF
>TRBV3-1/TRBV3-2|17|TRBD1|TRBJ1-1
CASSQGIGDRVVTEAFF
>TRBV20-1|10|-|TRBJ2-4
CSARDEIQYF
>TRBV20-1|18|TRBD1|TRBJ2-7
CSAGGTDLRISSSYEQYF
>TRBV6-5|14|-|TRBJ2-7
CASSYLDSFTEQYF
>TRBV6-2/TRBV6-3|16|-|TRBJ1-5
CASSSGGGLSNQPQHF
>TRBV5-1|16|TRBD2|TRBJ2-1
CASSFTTSGRAGEQFF
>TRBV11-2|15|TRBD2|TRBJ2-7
CASSSLAGKLYEQYF
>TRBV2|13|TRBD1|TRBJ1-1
CASSRTGNTEAFF
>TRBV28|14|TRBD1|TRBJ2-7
CASLTGGYPTKQYF
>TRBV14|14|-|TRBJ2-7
CASSLNRDSYEQYF
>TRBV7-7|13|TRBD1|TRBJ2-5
CASSQDRGETQYF
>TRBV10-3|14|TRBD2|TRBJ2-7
CAISDLSGAYEQYF
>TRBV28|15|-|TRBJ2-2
CASRGAGRDTGELFF
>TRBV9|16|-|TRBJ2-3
CASSVVEGAVLDTQYF
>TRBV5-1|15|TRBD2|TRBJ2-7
CASSLVASGRYEQYF
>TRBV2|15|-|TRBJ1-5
CASSGQWGGNQPQHF
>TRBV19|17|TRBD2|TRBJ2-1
CASSIFAAGGRYNEQFF
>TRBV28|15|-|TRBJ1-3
CASSLWGRSGNTIYF
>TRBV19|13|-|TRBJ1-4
CASEDSREEKLFF
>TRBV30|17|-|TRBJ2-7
CAWSWRVGRSTSYEQYF
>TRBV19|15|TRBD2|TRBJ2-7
CASSIAASGSYEQYF
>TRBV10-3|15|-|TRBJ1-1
CAISGRQKMNTEAFF
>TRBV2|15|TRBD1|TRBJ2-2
CASSVGTGYTGELFF
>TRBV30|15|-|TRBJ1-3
CAWSVGGFSGNTIYF
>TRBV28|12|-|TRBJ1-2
CASSFKGVGYTF
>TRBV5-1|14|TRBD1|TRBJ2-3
CASSSDRGRDTQYF
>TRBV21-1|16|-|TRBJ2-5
CASSCSGSELRETQYF
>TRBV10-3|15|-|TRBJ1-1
CAISEYGGRNTEAFF
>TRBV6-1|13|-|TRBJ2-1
CASSEDRLNEQFF
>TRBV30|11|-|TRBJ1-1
CAAQGQTEAFF
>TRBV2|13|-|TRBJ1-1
CASRGLPVTEAFF
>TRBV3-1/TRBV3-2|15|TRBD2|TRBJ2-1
CASSPVSGRTNEQFF
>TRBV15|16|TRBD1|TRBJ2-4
CATSRRDRGLENIQYF
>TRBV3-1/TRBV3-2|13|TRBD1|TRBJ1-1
CASSRTGITEAFF
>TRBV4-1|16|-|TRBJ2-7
CASSRISGRSSYEQYF
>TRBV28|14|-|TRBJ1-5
CASSGQSNNQPQHF
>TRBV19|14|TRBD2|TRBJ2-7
CASSVTSGTYEQYF
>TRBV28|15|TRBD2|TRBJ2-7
CASSRQTSGSREQYF
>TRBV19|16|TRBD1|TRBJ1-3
CASSISGQSSGNTIYF
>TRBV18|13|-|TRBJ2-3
CASSRQGRDTQYF
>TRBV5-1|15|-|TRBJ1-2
CASSLEAGASYGYTF
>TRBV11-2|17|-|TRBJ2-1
CASSSTIDTPYSNEQFF
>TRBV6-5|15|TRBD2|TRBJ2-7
CASSSHSGSSYEQYF